Sequencing of this TCR beta chain was carried out in a study of T cell changes during pregnancy in multiple sclerosis. Sequencing used immunoSEQ multiplex PCR; TCRdb keeps in-frame clones, though not all of them. The table records about 75,000 clones, roughly 94% of them present only once. Germline lookup yields CDR1 SGDLS and CDR2 YYNGEE. CDR3 size: 15 residues. V dropped 0 bases and J dropped 6; count of bases not matched to a gene: 6. Here the sequenced sample was CD4+ T cells from peripheral blood mononuclear cells, taken after pregnancy. The clonotype originates from a female donor with multiple sclerosis, enrolled in a pregnancy study. This chain links TRBV9 with TRBJ2-3; 8 bases agree with TRBD1. The CDR3 loop reads CASSVAMDRVDTQYF. In DNA form, the CDR3 reads TGTGCCAGCAGCGTAGCTATGGACAGGGTTGATACGCAGTATTTT.